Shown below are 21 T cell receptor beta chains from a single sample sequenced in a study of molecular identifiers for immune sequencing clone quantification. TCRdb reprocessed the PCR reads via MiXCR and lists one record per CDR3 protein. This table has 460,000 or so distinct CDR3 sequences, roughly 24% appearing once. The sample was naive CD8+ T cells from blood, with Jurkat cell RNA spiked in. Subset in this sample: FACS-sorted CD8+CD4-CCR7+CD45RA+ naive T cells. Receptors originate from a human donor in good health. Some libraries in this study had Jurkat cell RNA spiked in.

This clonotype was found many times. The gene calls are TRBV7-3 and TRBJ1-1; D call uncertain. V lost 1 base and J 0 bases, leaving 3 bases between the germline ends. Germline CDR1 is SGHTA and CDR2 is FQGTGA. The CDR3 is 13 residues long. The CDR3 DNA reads TGTGCCAGCAGCTTAATGGTGAACACTGAAGCTTTCTTT. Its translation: CASSLMVNTEAFF. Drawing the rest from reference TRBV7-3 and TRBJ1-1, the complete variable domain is GAGVSQTPSNKVTEKGKYVELRCDPISGHTALYWYRQSLGQGPEFLIYFQGTGAADDSGLPNDRFFAVRPEGSVSTLKIQRTERGDSAVYLCASSLMVNTEAFFGQGTRLTVV.

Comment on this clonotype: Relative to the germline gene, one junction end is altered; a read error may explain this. CDR3 coding DNA: TGTGCCAACAGTTCCGATCCCGTTTTAGCGGGATCGGAGACCCAGTACTTC. This codes for CANSSDPVLAGSETQYF. V usage is TRBV6-6 and J usage is TRBJ2-5, with 8 nucleotides matching TRBD2. Germline lookup yields CDR1 MNHNY and CDR2 SVGAGI (reference sequence). The CDR3 has 17 residues.

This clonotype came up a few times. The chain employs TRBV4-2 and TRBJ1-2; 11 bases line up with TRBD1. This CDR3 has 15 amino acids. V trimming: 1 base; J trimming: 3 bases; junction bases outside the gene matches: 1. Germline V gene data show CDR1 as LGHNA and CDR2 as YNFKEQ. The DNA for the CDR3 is TGTGCCAGCAGCCAAGGGGACAGGGGGGACTATGGCTACACCTTC. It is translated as CASSQGDRGDYGYTF.

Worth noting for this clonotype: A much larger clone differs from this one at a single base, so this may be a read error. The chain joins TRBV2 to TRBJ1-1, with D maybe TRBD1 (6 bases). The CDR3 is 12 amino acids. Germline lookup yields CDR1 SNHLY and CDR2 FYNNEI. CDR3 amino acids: CARSRGDTEASF. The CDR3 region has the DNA TGTGCCAGATCCCGCGGGGACACTGAAGCTTCCTTT.

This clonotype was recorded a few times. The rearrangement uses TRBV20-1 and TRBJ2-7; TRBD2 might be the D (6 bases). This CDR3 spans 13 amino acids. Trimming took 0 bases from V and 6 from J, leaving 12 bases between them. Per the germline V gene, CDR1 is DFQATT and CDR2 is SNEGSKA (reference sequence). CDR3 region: CSARDRLAPEQYF. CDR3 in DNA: TGCAGTGCTAGAGATCGGCTAGCGCCCGAGCAGTACTTC.

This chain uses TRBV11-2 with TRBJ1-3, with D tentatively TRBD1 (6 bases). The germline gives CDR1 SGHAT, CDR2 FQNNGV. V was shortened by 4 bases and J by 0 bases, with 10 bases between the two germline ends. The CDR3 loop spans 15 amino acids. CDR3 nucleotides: TGTGCCAGCAGCTCAAAGGGGGACTCTGGAAACACCATATATTTT. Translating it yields CASSSKGDSGNTIYF.

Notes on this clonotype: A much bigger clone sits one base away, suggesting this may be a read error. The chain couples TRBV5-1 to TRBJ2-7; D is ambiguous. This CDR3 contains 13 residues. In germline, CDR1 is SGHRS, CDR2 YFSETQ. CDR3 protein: CASSFEVSYELYF. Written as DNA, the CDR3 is TGCGCCAGCAGCTTTGAAGTATCCTACGAGCTGTACTTC.

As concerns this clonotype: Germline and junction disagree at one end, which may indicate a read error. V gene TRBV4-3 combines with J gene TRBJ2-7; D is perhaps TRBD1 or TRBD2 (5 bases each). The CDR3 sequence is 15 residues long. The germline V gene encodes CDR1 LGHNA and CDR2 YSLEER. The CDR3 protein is CARRPAVMGLPEPYF. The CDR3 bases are TGCGCCCGCCGCCCAGCGGTAATGGGGCTCCCCGAGCCGTACTTC.

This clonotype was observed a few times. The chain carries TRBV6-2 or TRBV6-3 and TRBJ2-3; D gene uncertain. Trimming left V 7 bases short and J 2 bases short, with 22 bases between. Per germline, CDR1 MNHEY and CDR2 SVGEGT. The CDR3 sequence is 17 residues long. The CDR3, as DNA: TGTGCCAGCACCGAAACCGCCTGGCGTGGGCACACAGATACGCAGTATTTT. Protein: CASTETAWRGHTDTQYF.

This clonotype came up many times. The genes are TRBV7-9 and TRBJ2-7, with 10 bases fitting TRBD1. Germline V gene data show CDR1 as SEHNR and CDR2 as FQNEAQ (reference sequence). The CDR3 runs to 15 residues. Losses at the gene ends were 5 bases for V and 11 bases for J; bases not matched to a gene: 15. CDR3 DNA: TGTGCCAGCAGCGAGACGGGACAGGGGTATCCCCAGGAGTACTTC. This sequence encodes CASSETGQGYPQEYF.

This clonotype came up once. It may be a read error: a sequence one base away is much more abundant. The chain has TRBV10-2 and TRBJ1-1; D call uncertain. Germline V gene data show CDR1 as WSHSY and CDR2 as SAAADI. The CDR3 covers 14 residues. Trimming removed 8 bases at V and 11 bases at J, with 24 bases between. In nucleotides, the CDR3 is TGCGCCAGCTGTGTTGGGGTTGCCATTAGAGAGGCTTTCTTT. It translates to CASCVGVAIREAFF.

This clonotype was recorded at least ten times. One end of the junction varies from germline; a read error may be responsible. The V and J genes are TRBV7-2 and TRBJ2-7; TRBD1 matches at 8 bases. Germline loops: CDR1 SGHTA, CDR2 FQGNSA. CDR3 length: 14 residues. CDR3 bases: TGCGCCAGCAGCCCGGGGACAGGCTACTACGAGCAGTACTTC. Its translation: CASSPGTGYYEQYF.

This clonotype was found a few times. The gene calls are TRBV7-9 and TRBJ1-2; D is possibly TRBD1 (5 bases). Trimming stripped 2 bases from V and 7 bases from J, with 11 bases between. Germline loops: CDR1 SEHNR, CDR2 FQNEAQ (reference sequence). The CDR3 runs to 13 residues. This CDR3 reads CASSLQGVAGYTF. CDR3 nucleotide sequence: TGTGCCAGCAGCTTACAGGGAGTCGCTGGCTACACCTTC. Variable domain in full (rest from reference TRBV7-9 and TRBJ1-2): DTGVSQNPRHKITKRGQNVTFRCDPISEHNRLYWYRQTLGQGPEFLTYFQNEAQLEKSRLLSDRFSAERPKGSFSTLEIQRTEQGDSAMYLCASSLQGVAGYTFGSGTRLTVV.

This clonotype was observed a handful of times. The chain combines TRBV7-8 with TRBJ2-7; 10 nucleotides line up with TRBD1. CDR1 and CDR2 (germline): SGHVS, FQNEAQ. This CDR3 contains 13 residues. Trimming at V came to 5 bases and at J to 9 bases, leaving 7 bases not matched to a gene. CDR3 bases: TGTGCCAGCAGCCCAGGGACAGGGGTTTGGCAGTACTTC. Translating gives CASSPGTGVWQYF.

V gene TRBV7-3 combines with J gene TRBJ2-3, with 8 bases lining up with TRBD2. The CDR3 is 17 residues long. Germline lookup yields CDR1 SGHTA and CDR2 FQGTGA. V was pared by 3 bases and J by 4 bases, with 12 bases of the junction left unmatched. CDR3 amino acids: CASSFRGLATYSDTQYF. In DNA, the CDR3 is TGTGCCAGCAGCTTCCGCGGACTAGCCACCTACTCAGATACGCAGTATTTT.

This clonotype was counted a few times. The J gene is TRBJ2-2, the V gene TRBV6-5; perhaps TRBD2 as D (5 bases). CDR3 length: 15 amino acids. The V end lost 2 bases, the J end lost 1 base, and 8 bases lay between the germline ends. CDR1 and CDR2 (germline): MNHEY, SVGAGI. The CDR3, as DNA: TGTGCCAGCAGTTACGACGGGATGAACACCGGGGAGCTGTTTTTT. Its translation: CASSYDGMNTGELFF.

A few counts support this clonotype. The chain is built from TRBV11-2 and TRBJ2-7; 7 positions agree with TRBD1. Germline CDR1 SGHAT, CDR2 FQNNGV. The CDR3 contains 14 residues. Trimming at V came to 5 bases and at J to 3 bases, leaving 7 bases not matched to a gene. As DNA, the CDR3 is TGTGCCAGCAGCACCTGGGACAGAAACTACGAGCAGTACTTC. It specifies CASSTWDRNYEQYF.

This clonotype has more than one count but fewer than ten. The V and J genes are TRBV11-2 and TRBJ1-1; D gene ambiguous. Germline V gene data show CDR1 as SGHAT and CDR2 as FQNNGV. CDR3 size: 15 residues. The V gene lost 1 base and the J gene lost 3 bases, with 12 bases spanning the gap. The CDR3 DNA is TGTGCCAGCAGCTTAGCTTTTGGTCCTTACACTGAAGCTTTCTTT. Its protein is CASSLAFGPYTEAFF.

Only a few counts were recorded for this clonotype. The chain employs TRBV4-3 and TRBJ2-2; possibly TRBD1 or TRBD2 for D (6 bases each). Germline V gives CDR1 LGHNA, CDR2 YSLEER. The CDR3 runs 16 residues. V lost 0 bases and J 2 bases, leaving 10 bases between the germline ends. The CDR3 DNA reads TGCGCCAGCAGCCAAGATGGGGGGCTTAACACCGGGGAGCTGTTTTTT. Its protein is CASSQDGGLNTGELFF.

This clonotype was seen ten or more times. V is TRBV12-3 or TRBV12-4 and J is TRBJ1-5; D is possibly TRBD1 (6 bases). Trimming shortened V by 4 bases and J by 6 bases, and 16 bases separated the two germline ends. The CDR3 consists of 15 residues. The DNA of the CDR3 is TGTGCCAGCAGTTCCCAATCAGGGGTTGGTCAGCCCCAGCATTTT. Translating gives CASSSQSGVGQPQHF.

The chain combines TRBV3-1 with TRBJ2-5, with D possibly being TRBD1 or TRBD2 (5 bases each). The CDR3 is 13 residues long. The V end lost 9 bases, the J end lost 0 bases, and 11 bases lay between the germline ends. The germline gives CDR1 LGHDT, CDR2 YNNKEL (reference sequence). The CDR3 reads CASVGEYQETQYF. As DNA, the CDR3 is TGTGCCAGTGTAGGGGAGTACCAAGAGACCCAGTACTTC.